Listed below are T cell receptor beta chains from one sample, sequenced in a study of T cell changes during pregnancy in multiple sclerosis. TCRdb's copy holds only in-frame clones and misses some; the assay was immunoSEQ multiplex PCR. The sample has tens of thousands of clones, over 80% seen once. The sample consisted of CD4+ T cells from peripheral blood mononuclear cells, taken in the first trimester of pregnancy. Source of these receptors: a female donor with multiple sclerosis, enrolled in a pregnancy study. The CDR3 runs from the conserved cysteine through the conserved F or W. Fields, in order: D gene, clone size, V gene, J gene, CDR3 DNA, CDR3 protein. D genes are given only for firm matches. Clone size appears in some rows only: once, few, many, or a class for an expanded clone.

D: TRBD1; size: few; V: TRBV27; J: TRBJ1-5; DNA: TGTGCCAGCAGTCCCCGGACAGGGGAGGTTCAGCCCCAGCATTTT; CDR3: CASSPRTGEVQPQHF
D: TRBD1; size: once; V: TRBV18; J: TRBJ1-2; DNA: TGTGCCAGCTCACCTCTCGGACAGGGGCCGGGGGGCTACACCTTC; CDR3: CASSPLGQGPGGYTF
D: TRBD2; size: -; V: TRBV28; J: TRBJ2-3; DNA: TGTGCCAGCAGTCTGGGAGGAGCGGGGGGGAATTTGGATACGCAGTATTTT; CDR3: CASSLGGAGGNLDTQYF
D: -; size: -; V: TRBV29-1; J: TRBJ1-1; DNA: TGCAGCGTTGAGATCACCCCGGGGGGAGCTGAAGCTTTCTTT; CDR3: CSVEITPGGAEAFF
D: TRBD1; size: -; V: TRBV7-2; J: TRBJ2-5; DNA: TGTGCCAGCAGCGCGGACAGGGGGGGAGAGACCCAGTACTTC; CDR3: CASSADRGGETQYF
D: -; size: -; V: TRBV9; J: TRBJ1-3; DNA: TGTGCCAGCAGCGTAGGCGCCGGCTCTGGAAACACCATATATTTT; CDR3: CASSVGAGSGNTIYF
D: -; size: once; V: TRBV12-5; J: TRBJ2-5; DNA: TGTGCTAGTGGTTTGGATCCCCGCGGGCGGCAAGAGACCCAGTACTTC; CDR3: CASGLDPRGRQETQYF
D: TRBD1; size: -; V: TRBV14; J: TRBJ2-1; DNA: TGTGCCAGCAGCCTTCCCGGGACAGGTGATTACAATGAGCAGTTCTTC; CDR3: CASSLPGTGDYNEQFF
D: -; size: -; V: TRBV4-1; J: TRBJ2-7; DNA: TGCGCCAGCAGCCAAGTCGGTAGCCGCTCCTACGAGCAGTACTTC; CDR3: CASSQVGSRSYEQYF
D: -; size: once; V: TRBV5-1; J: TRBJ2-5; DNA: TGCGCCAGCAGCCTACCCCCCGGGTCGGGTGAGACCCAGTACTTC; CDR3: CASSLPPGSGETQYF
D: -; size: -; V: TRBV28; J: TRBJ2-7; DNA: TGTGCCAGCAGAGACTGGCGGGATAGCGAGCAGTACTTC; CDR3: CASRDWRDSEQYF
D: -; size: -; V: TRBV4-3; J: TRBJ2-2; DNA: TGCGCCAGCAGCCAAGATGAAGGAGTTACCGGGGAGCTGTTTTTT; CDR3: CASSQDEGVTGELFF
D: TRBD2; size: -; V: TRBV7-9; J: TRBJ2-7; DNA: TGTGCCGTTGGGCTAGCGGGAGAGTACGAGCAGTACTTC; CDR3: CAVGLAGEYEQYF
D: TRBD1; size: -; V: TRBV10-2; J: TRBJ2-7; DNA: TGCGCCAGCAGACCGGGACAGGTCCCTTACGAGCAGTACTTC; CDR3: CASRPGQVPYEQYF
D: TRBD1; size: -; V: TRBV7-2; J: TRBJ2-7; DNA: TGTGCCAGCAGCTTAGGCACAGGGGGCGTCTACGAGCAGTACTTC; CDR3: CASSLGTGGVYEQYF
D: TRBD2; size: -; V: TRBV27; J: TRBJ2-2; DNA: TGTGCCAGCAGTTTATTCGGTCTAGCGGGTAACACCGGGGAGCTGTTTTTT; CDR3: CASSLFGLAGNTGELFF
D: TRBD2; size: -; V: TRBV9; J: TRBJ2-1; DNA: TGTGCCAGCAGCGTAGCTGCGGGAGTTTCCACCTACAATGAGCAGTTCTTC; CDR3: CASSVAAGVSTYNEQFF
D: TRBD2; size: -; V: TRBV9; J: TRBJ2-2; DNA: TGTGCCAGCAGCAGACGACTAGCGTCTACCGGGGAGCTGTTTTTT; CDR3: CASSRRLASTGELFF
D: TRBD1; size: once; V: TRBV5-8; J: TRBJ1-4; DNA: TGTGCCAGCAGCTTGGGACAGACAGGGGGAAAACTGTTTTTT; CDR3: CASSLGQTGGKLFF
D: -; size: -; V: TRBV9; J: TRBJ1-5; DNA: TGTGCCAGCAGCGTAGAAGGGGTTAGTAATCAGCCCCAGCATTTT; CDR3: CASSVEGVSNQPQHF
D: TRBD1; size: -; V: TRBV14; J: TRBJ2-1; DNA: TGTGCCAGCAGCCAAGCCGTAGGGACAGTCTACAATGAGCAGTTCTTC; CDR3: CASSQAVGTVYNEQFF
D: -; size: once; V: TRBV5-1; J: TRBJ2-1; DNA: TGCGCCAGCACGGGGGGCCGGGTGGATCGTGAGCAGTTCTTC; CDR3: CASTGGRVDREQFF
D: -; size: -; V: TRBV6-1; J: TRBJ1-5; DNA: TGTGCCAGCAGTGAAGGACAATCGGGGAGTCAGCCCCAGCATTTT; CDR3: CASSEGQSGSQPQHF
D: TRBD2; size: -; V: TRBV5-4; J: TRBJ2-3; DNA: TGTGCCAGCAGCTTTCCGGGACTAGGGGTGGCAGATACGCAGTATTTT; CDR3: CASSFPGLGVADTQYF
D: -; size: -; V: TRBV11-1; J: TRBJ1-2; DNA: TGTGCCAGCAGCTTACTGGCGGGGAAAACTTCTGGCTACACCTTC; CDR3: CASSLLAGKTSGYTF